This T cell receptor (beta chain) is drawn from a study of cytomegalovirus exposure and HLA in healthy donors. PCR used 60 Vbeta primers and 13 Jbeta primers. Measured with immunoSEQ multiplex PCR; TCRdb has only the in-frame clones, and not every one. This sample carries 90,000 to 100,000 clones, around 74% of them seen once, and the ten largest clones take over 6%. Trimming pared 1 base from V and 5 bases from J, leaving 13 bases between. In germline, CDR1 is SGHVS, CDR2 FNYEAQ. This CDR3 is 15 amino acids long. The sequence was obtained from a man aged 40-55 years in good health and CMV-seropositive. The sample taken for sequencing was PBMCs. V and J are TRBV7-6 and TRBJ2-3, with a weak D call TRBD2 (6 bases). The CDR3 DNA sequence: TGTGCCAGCAGCTTAGTTGGGGGGACGAGAGATACGCAGTATTTT. This codes for CASSLVGGTRDTQYF.